This T cell receptor (beta chain) was captured in a study of shared clonotypes between healthy human individuals. Study-level background: Those who served as donors were a couple of women and a few men between the ages of 18 and 49. General observations from the study: In contrast to clonotypes shared by all four donors, non-shared clonotypes had lower generation probabilities.

The V end lost 4 bases, the J end lost 3 bases, and 8 bases lay between the germline ends. This CDR3 has 13 amino acids. Per germline, CDR1 SGHNT and CDR2 YYREEE (reference sequence). Turning to this clone: Its specificity is unknown. The sample contains more than one DNA sequence encoding this CDR3.

The assay was immunoSEQ multiplex PCR, and TCRdb's table has in-frame clones only and misses some. The sample holds under 2.5 million clones; just under 95% are singletons and the top ten take 0.3% to 0.45%. The origin of this receptor is a man aged 18 to 30 in good health. Some clones in this sample may be carry-over from other donors' samples. The rearrangement uses TRBV5-4 and TRBJ1-3; D is uncertain. The source material was naive CD4+ T cells from PBMCs. Subset: CD45RA+ positively selected. In DNA, the CDR3 is TGTGCCAGCAGCCTAGTAGGTGGAAACACCATATATTTT. Protein sequence: CASSLVGGNTIYF.